This T cell receptor (beta chain) appears in the sequencing data of a study of human T cells and chemical hapten exposure. Study-wide background: Sensitization applied 2% DPC to approximately 2 cm by approximately 2 cm of upper inner arm skin.

There are a few counts of this clonotype. The antigen is undetermined. The germline V gene encodes CDR1 SNHLY and CDR2 FYNNEI. CDR3 length equals 14 residues. Losses at the gene ends were 6 bases for V and 3 bases for J; bases not matched to a gene: 0. Study results and limitations: There was alopecia in the donors, so their immune response may differ from that of healthy people.

Each CDR3 protein gets one entry after TCRdb re-called the RACE reads with MiXCR. The data show 180,000 or so distinct CDR3 sequences, 14% seen once. Regarding time point: patch test 1, 2 weeks after DPC sensitization. Treatment: therapeutic diphenylcyclopropenone sensitization with weekly scalp DPC. The sequenced sample was whole blood, obtained in connection with sensitization to the hapten diphenylcyclopropenone (DPC). The rearrangement links TRBV2 to TRBJ2-5; 14 bases match TRBD2. The source of this sequence is a woman under 40 with alopecia areata. Some clones in this sample may be carry-over from other donors' samples. The CDR3 region has the DNA TGTGCCAGCAGGGGACTAGCGGGGGAAGAGACCCAGTACTTC. Translating it yields CASRGLAGEETQYF.